This TCR beta chain was retrieved from a study of PD-L1 blockade in urothelial cancer. Overall study: Reported median T cell count for blood samples was more than 140,000. Study results and caveats: Durable benefit was linked to greater 3-week expansion of tumor-associated blood clones.

Synthetic TCR analog templates were added to each PCR reaction. Data came from immunoSEQ multiplex PCR; TCRdb stores just in-frame clones and leaves some out. Of over 65,000 clones listed, roughly 88% are singletons. From germline, CDR1 is SGHNT and CDR2 YYREEE (reference sequence). The V gene lost 3 bases and the J gene lost 3 bases, with 9 bases spanning the gap. This CDR3 has 13 residues. This sample's time point: pretreatment peripheral blood. A note on this clone: Its antigen is still unknown.

The sample was PBMCs, taken around atezolizumab (anti-PD-L1) treatment. This clonotype was sampled from a man aged 70-80 years with urothelial cancer. V usage is TRBV5-4 and J usage is TRBJ1-1; D remains unclear. Written as DNA, the CDR3 is TGTGCCAGCAGCTATGACACGGACACTGAAGCTTTCTTT. Amino acids: CASSYDTDTEAFF.